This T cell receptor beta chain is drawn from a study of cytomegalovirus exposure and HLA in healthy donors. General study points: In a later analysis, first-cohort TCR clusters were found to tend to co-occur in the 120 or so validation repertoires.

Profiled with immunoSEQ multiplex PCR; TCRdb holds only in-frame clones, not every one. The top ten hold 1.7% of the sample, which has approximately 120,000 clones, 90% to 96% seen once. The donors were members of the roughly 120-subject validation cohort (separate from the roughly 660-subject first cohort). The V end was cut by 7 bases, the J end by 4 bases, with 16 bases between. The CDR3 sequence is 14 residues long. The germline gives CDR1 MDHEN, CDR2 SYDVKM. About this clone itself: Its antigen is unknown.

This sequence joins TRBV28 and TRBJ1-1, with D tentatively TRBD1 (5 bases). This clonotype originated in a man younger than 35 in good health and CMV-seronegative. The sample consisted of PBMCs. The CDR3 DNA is TGTGCCAGCACCCCGGGGGGTCGGGGCACTGAAGCTTTCTTT. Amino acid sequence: CASTPGGRGTEAFF.